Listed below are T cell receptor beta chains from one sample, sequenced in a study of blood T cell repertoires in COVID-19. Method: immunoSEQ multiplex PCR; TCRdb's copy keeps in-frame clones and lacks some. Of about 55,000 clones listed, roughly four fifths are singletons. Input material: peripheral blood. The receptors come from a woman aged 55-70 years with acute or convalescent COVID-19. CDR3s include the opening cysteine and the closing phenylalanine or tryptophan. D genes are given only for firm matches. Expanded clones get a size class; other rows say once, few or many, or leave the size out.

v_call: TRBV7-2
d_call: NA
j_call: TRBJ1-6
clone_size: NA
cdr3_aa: CASSPGGFVVPLHF
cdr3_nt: TGTGCCAGCAGCCCGGGGGGATTCGTGGTACCCCTCCACTTT

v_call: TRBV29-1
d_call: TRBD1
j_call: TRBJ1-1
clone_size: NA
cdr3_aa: CSVEGTGKPEAFF
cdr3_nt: TGCAGCGTTGAGGGGACAGGGAAACCTGAAGCTTTCTTT

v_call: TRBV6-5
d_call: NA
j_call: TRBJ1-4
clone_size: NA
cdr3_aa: CASSLQETNEKLFF
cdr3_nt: TGTGCCAGCAGTTTACAGGAAACTAATGAAAAACTGTTTTTT

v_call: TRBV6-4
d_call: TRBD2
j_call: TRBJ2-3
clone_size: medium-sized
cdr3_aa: CASSDSRGSTDTQYF
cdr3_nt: TGTGCCAGCAGTGACTCGCGGGGGAGCACAGATACGCAGTATTTT

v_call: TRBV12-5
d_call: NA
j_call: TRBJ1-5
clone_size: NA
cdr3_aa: CASGQGVGSNQPQHF
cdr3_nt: TGTGCTAGTGGCCAGGGCGTTGGCAGCAATCAGCCCCAGCATTTT

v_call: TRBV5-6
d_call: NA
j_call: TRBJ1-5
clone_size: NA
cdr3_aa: CASSLGQMKPQHF
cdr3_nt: TGTGCCAGCAGCTTGGGACAGATGAAGCCCCAGCATTTT

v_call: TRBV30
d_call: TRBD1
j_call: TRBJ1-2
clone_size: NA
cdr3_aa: CAWKTGAYGYTF
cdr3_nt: TGTGCCTGGAAGACAGGGGCCTATGGCTACACCTTC

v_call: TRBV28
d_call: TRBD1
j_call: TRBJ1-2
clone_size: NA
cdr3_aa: CASSRTGATYGYTF
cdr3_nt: TGTGCCAGCAGTCGGACAGGAGCCACCTATGGCTACACCTTC

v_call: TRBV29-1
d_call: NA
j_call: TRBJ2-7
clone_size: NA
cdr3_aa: CSVFKGGEQYF
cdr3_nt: TGCAGCGTCTTTAAAGGGGGCGAGCAGTACTTC

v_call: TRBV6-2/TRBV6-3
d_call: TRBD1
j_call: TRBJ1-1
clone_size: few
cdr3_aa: CASSYRQGALNTEAFF
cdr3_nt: TGTGCCAGCAGTTACCGACAGGGGGCGTTGAACACTGAAGCTTTCTTT

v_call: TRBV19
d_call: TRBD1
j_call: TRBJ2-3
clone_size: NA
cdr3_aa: CASSGQAADTQYF
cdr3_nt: TGTGCCAGTTCAGGACAGGCAGCAGATACGCAGTATTTT

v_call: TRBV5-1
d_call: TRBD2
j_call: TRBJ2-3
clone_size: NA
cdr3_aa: CASSFSGRSTDTQYF
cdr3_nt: TGCGCCAGCAGCTTCAGCGGGAGAAGCACAGATACGCAGTATTTT

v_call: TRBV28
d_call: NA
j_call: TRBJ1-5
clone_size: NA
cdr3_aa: CASSPNRNQPQHF
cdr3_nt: TGTGCCAGCAGTCCCAACAGGAATCAGCCCCAGCATTTT

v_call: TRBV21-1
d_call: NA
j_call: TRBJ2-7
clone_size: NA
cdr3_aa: CASSARPPDRDYEQYF
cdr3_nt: TGTGCCAGCAGCGCTCGTCCCCCCGACAGGGACTACGAGCAGTACTTC

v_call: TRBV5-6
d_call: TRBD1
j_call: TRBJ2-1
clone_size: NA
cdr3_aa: CASSLVVGQGQFF
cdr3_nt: TGTGCCAGCAGCTTGGTTGTGGGACAGGGGCAGTTCTTC

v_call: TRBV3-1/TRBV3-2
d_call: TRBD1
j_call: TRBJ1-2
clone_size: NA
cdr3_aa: CASSRTPGGQGYTF
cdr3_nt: TGTGCCAGCAGCCGAACCCCAGGGGGCCAGGGCTACACCTTC

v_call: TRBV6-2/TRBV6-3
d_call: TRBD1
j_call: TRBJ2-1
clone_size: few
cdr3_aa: CASSFGQGDKDEQFF
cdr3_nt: TGTGCCAGCAGTTTCGGTCAGGGGGATAAGGATGAGCAGTTCTTC

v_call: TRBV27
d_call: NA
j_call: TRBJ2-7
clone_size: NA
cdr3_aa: CASSSGRGYEQYF
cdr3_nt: TGTGCCAGCAGCAGCGGACGGGGCTACGAGCAGTACTTC

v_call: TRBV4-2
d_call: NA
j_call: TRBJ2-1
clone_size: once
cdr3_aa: CASSPTGGAGDYNEQFF
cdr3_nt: TGTGCCAGCAGCCCAACAGGGGGGGCGGGGGACTACAATGAGCAGTTCTTC

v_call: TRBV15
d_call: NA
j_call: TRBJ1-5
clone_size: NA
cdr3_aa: CATSSDLVGGLNSNQPQHF
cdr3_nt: TGTGCCACCAGCAGTGACCTAGTGGGGGGTCTTAATAGCAATCAGCCCCAGCATTTT

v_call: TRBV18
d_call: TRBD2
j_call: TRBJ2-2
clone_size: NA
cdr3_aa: CASSPRSGRDTGELFF
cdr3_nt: TGTGCCAGCTCACCGAGAAGCGGGAGAGATACCGGGGAGCTGTTTTTT

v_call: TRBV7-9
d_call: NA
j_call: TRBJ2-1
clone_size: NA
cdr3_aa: CASSAPGHGNNEQFF
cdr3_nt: TGTGCCAGCAGCGCACCGGGACACGGGAACAATGAGCAGTTCTTC

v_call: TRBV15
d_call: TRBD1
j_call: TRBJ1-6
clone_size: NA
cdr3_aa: CATSRPGTGSNSPLHF
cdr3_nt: TGTGCCACCAGCAGACCCGGGACAGGGAGTAATTCACCCCTCCACTTT

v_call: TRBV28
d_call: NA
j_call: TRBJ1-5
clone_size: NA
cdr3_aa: CASSLPSGQPQHF
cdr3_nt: TGTGCCAGCAGTTTGCCCAGCGGCCAGCCCCAGCATTTT

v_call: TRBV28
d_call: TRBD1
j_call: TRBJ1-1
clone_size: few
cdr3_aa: CASSPRTGFMNTEAFF
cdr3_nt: TGTGCCAGCAGTCCCCGGACAGGGTTCATGAACACTGAAGCTTTCTTT

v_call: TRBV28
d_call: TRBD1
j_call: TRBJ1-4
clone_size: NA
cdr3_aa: CASSSTSGQAYNEKLFF
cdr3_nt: TGTGCCAGCAGTTCCACCTCGGGACAGGCTTATAATGAAAAACTGTTTTTT

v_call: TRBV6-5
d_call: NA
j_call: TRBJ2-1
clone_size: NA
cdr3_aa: CASRGGGGHYNEQFF
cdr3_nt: TGTGCCAGCAGGGGGGGAGGGGGTCATTACAATGAGCAGTTCTTC

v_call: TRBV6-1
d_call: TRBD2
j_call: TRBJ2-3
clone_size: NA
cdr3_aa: CASSDLAGAIDTQYF
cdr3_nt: TGTGCCAGCAGTGACCTAGCGGGAGCAATAGATACGCAGTATTTT

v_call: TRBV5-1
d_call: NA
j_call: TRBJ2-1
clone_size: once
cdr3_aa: CASSLAVGGYNEQFF
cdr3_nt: TGCGCCAGCAGCTTGGCCGTAGGCGGATACAATGAGCAGTTCTTC

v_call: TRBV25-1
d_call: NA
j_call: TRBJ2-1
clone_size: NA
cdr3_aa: CASSSATTIDEQFF
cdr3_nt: TGTGCCAGCAGTTCTGCGACTACGATCGATGAGCAGTTCTTC

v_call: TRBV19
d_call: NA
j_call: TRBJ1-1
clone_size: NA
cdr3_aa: CASSIVTLTGTEAFF
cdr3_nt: TGTGCCAGTAGTATAGTGACCCTGACGGGGACTGAAGCTTTCTTT

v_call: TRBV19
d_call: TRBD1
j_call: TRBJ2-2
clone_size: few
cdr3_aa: CASSPLWTGPANTGELFF
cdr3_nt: TGTGCCAGTAGTCCCCTCTGGACAGGGCCAGCGAACACCGGGGAGCTGTTTTTT

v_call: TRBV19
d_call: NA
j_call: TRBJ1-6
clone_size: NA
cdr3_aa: CASSDTDHWISYNSPLHF
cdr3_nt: TGTGCCAGTAGCGACACGGATCATTGGATTTCCTATAATTCACCCCTCCACTTT

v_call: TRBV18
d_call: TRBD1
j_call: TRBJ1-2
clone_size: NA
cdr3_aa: CASSLDRGRGRGYTF
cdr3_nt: TGTGCCAGCTCACTTGACAGGGGTAGAGGACGGGGCTACACCTTC

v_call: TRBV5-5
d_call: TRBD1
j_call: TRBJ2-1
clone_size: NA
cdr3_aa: CASSPWDSTWDEQFF
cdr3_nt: TGTGCCAGCAGCCCCTGGGACAGCACTTGGGATGAGCAGTTCTTC

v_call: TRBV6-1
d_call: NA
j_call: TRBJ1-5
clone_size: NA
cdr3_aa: CASSEVNRQPQHF
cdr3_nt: TGTGCCAGCAGTGAAGTTAATCGGCAGCCCCAGCATTTT

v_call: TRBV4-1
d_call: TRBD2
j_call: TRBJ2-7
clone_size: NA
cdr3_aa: CASSRTTSGDYEQYF
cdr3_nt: TGCGCCAGCAGCCGAACGACTAGCGGCGACTACGAGCAGTACTTC

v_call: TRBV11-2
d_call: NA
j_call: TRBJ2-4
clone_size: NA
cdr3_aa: CASGGRDTLAKNIQYF
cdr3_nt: TGTGCCAGCGGTGGGCGGGATACTCTAGCCAAAAACATTCAGTACTTC

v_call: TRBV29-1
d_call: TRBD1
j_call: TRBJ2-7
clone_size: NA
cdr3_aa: CSVRVRDRSSYEQYF
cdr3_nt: TGCAGCGTTAGGGTACGGGACAGGTCCTCCTACGAGCAGTACTTC

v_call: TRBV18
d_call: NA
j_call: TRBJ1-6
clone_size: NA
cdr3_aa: CASSIRSQGSNSPLHF
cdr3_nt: TGTGCCAGCTCAATTCGATCACAGGGCTCTAATTCACCCCTCCACTTT

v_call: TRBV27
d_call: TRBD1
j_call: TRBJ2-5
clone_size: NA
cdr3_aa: CASRLGQGLAETQYF
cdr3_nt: TGTGCCAGCAGACTCGGACAGGGGCTTGCGGAGACCCAGTACTTC

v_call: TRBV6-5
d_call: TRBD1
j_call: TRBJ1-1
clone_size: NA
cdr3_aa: CASSYDREVWDTEAFF
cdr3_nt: TGTGCCAGCAGTTACGACAGGGAGGTTTGGGACACTGAAGCTTTCTTT

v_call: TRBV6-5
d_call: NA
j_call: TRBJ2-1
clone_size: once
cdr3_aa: CASSYGRGNGNEQFF
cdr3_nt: TGTGCCAGCAGTTACGGTAGGGGTAATGGCAATGAGCAGTTCTTC

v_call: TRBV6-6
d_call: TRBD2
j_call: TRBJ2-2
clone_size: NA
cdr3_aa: CASSYPTSGNTGELFF
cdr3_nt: TGTGCCAGCAGTTACCCGACTAGCGGAAACACCGGGGAGCTGTTTTTT

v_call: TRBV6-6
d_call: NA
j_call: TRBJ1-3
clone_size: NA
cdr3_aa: CASVAGGNTIYF
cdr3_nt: TGTGCCAGCGTAGCGGGCGGAAACACCATATATTTT

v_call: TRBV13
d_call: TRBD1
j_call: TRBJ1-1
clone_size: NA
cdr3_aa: CASSLGQGVRTEAFF
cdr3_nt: TGTGCCAGCAGCCTGGGACAGGGGGTAAGGACTGAAGCTTTCTTT